The rows below give T cell receptor beta chains drawn from one sample of a study of control samples from healthy donors and cancer patients. The method was immunoSEQ multiplex PCR; TCRdb's version includes in-frame clones alone and lacks a portion of them. Of about 80,000 clones in the sample, 80% to 90% were seen once. The specimen was PBMCs. All receptors derive from a man aged 55 to 69 with head and neck cancer. CDR3s include the opening cysteine and the closing phenylalanine or tryptophan. The order of the fields is clone size, J gene, V gene, CDR3 protein. Clone size is given for some rows only: seen once, a few or many times, or a class if the clone is expanded.

-,TRBJ1-1,TRBV7-8,CASSSSGTGQRDTEAFF
-,TRBJ2-7,TRBV20-1,CSASIGTSGNYEQYF
-,TRBJ1-3,TRBV7-9,CASKSDTGTSGNTIYF
once,TRBJ2-6,TRBV6-5,CASSYSPGAGANVLTF
-,TRBJ1-1,TRBV28,CASGRIVTEAFF
-,TRBJ2-5,TRBV5-4,CASSSLRGQTQYF
-,TRBJ2-7,TRBV25-1,CASSGDTSYEQYF
-,TRBJ2-2,TRBV25-1,CAKRGTNTGELFF
few,TRBJ2-3,TRBV11-3,CASSRAGDTQYF
once,TRBJ1-4,TRBV27,CASSASYGTTNEKLFF
-,TRBJ2-1,TRBV5-5,CASSPFVAGRNEQFF
-,TRBJ2-2,TRBV30,CAWNTAGADTGELFF
-,TRBJ2-1,TRBV7-2,CASSFWRGGSDSNEQFF
-,TRBJ1-2,TRBV2,CASSRNREHGYTF
-,TRBJ1-6,TRBV4-1,CASSQDVSTPYNSPLHF
-,TRBJ2-1,TRBV4-1,CASSHRDYYNEQFF
-,TRBJ1-3,TRBV27,CASSPGHPYSGNTIYF
-,TRBJ2-2,TRBV7-8,CASSPTSSGWRELFF
-,TRBJ2-1,TRBV30,CAWSLRGNEQFF
-,TRBJ1-5,TRBV6-5,CASVDRGYSNQPQHF
-,TRBJ2-1,TRBV11-3,CASGQTANEQFF
few,TRBJ2-3,TRBV7-2,CASSFLPAGGRADTQYF
-,TRBJ2-1,TRBV15,CATSSGRTSGSNEQFF
-,TRBJ1-1,TRBV5-1,CASSFLPSRSGAEAFF
-,TRBJ2-5,TRBV2,CASNPAGTQYF
few,TRBJ1-5,TRBV7-2,CASSLQGGQVNQPQHF
-,TRBJ2-7,TRBV5-4,CASSLTGSNEQYF
-,TRBJ2-7,TRBV6-5,CASSETWGEQYF
-,TRBJ1-4,TRBV11-2,CASSLVRGLGEKLFF
few,TRBJ1-1,TRBV7-2,CASKSDRNTEAFF
many,TRBJ1-6,TRBV10-3,CAISESVVGRRSPLHF